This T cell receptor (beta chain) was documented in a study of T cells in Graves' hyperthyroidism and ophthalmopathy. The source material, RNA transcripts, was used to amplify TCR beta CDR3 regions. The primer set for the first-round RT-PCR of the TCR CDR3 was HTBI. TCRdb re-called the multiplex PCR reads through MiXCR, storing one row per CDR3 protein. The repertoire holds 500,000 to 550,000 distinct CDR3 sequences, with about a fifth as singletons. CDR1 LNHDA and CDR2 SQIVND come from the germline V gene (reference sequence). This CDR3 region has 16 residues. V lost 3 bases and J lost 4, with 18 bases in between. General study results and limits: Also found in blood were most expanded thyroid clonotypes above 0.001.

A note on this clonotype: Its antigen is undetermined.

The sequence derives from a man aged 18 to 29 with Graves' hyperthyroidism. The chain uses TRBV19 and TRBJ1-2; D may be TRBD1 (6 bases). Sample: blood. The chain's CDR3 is CASSMVPSGARYGYTF. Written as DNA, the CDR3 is TGTGCCAGTAGTATGGTGCCTTCAGGGGCTCGCTATGGCTACACCTTC.